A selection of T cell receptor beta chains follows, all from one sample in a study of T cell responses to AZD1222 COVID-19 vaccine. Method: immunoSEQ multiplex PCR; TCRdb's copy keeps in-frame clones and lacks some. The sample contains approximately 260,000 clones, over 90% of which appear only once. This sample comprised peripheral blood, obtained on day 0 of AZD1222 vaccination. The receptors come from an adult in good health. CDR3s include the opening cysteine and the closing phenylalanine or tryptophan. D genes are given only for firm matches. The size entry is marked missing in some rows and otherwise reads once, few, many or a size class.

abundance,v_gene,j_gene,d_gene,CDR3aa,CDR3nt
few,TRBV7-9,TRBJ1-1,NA,CASSLPTRTSEAFF,TGTGCCAGCAGCTTACCTACGCGCACCAGTGAAGCTTTCTTT
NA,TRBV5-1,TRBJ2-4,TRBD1,CASSELQGGAKNIQYF,TGCGCCAGCAGCGAACTACAGGGGGGAGCCAAAAACATTCAGTACTTC
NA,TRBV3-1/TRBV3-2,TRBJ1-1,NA,CASSQDWGDTEAFF,TGTGCCAGCAGCCAAGATTGGGGAGACACTGAAGCTTTCTTT
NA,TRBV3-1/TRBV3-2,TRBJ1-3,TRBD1,CASSQGTGQRSDF,TGTGCCAGCAGCCAAGGGACAGGGCAACGAAGCGATTTT
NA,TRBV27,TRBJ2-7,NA,CASSSTVSYEQYF,TGTGCCAGCAGTTCGACAGTCTCCTACGAGCAGTACTTC
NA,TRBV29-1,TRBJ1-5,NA,CSVAADYSNQPQHF,TGCAGCGTTGCGGCAGATTATAGCAATCAGCCCCAGCATTTT
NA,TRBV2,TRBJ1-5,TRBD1,CASGTGGFLDQPQHF,TGTGCCAGCGGGACAGGGGGGTTCCTCGATCAGCCCCAGCATTTT
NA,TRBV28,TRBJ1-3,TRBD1,CASCRDRAGNTIYF,TGTGCCAGCTGCCGGGACAGGGCTGGAAACACCATATATTTT
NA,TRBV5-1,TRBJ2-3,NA,CASSLRRTDTQYF,TGCGCCAGCAGCTTGAGGCGCACAGATACGCAGTATTTT
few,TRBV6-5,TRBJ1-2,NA,CASSFPGYGYTF,TGTGCCAGCAGTTTTCCGGGCTATGGCTACACCTTC
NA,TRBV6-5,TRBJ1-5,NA,CASSYVAGSNQPQHF,TGTGCCAGCAGTTATGTTGCAGGGAGCAATCAGCCCCAGCATTTT
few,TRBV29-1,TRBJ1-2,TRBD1,CSVNRDRDSGGYTF,TGCAGCGTAAACCGGGACAGGGATTCGGGTGGCTACACCTTC
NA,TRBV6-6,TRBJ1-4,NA,CASSRWGEKLFF,TGTGCCAGCAGTAGGTGGGGTGAAAAACTGTTTTTT
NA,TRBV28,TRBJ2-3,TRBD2,CASSLLPSGSTDTQYF,TGTGCCAGCAGTTTACTCCCTAGCGGAAGCACAGATACGCAGTATTTT
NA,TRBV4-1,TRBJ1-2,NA,CASSQSGRHYGYTF,TGCGCCAGCAGCCAAAGTGGACGGCACTATGGCTACACCTTC
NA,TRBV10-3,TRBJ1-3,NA,CAISESGRRNTIYF,TGTGCCATCAGTGAGTCAGGACGGCGAAACACCATATATTTT
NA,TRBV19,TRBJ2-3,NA,CASSMGLTTDTQYF,TGTGCCAGTAGTATGGGACTTACCACAGATACGCAGTATTTT
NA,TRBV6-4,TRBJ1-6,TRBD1,CASSSDRGSNSPLHF,TGTGCCAGCAGTTCGGACAGGGGAAGTAATTCACCCCTCCACTTT
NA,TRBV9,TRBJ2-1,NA,CASSVKGHPSYNEQFF,TGTGCCAGCAGCGTAAAGGGGCACCCGTCATACAATGAGCAGTTCTTC
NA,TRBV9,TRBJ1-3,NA,CASSPTGLGNTIYF,TGTGCCAGCAGCCCCACCGGGCTTGGAAACACCATATATTTT
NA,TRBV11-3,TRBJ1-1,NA,CASSLYTHTEAFF,TGTGCCAGCAGCTTATACACCCACACTGAAGCTTTCTTT